These 22 T cell receptor beta chains were sequenced from one sample in a study of vaccination and CD4 T cells after COVID-19. Sequencing of DNA taken from cultured CD4+ T cells relied on the Oncomine TCR Beta short-read assay. TCRdb re-analysed the PCR reads in MiXCR, keeping a single row per CDR3 protein. Here the sample spans about 25,000 distinct CDR3 sequences, roughly three fifths being singletons. These receptors' antigens are unknown. Treatment here: approximately 9-day PBMC culture with coronavirus spike peptide pools or control peptides (ViraFEST assay). The sample was CD4+ T cells from blood, cultured in vitro. The receptors were sampled from a human donor who had recovered from COVID-19.

The chain carries TRBV7-2 and TRBJ2-5; D is undetermined. The germline V gene has CDR1 SGHTA and CDR2 FQGNSA. The CDR3 consists of 12 residues. V lost 2 bases, J lost 4 bases, and 5 bases lay in between. CDR3 in amino acids: CASSLIRETQYF. In nucleotides, the CDR3 is TGTGCCAGCAGCTTAATACGAGAGACCCAGTACTTC.

The chain couples TRBV6-1 to TRBJ1-1, with 7 bases identical to TRBD1. Germline trimming cut 8 bases from V and 4 bases from J; bases unmatched to any gene: 7. This CDR3 is built from 13 residues. Per germline, CDR1 MNHNS and CDR2 SASEGT. The CDR3 bases are TGTGCCAGCGGACCTAACAGGGGCACTGAAGCTTTCTTT. It is translated as CASGPNRGTEAFF.

The chain carries TRBV20-1 and TRBJ1-5, with D perhaps matching TRBD1 (6 bases). Germline V gene data show CDR1 as DFQATT and CDR2 as SNEGSKA (reference sequence). Deletions cut 6 bases from V and 2 bases from J, with 17 bases between. This CDR3 contains 15 residues. The CDR3 loop is CSAYGGRGRNQPQHF. Here the CDR3 DNA reads TGCAGTGCCTATGGGGGGCGCGGTCGCAATCAGCCCCAGCATTTT.

This chain connects TRBV20-1 to TRBJ1-3; D gene uncertain. Between the trimmed V and J ends, which lost 3 bases and 0 bases, there was a span of 12 bases. The CDR3 has 15 amino acids. From germline, CDR1 is DFQATT and CDR2 SNEGSKA (reference sequence). The DNA of the CDR3 is TGCAGTGCTAGTGATCCGAGCACCTCTGGAAACACCATATATTTT. Amino acids: CSASDPSTSGNTIYF.

The chain carries TRBV28 and TRBJ1-3, with D unresolved. V lost 7 bases to trimming and J lost 2 bases, with 9 bases between them. The CDR3 runs to 13 residues. Per the germline V gene, CDR1 is MDHEN and CDR2 is SYDVKM. CDR3 sequence reads: CASISRAGNTIYF. The CDR3 bases are TGTGCCAGCATCTCGAGGGCTGGAAACACCATATATTTT.

The rearrangement joins TRBV1 to TRBJ2-7. TRBV1 is marked as a pseudogene. The CDR3 length is 16 residues. The CDR3 spells CTSSQDKTTGSYEQYF. CDR3 coding DNA: TGCACCAGCAGCCAAGATAAGACAACGGGCTCCTACGAGCAGTACTTC.

The rearrangement joins TRBV5-1 to TRBJ2-5, with D possibly being TRBD1 (6 bases). V shed 0 bases and J shed 3 bases, with 15 bases lying between them. Germline assignment: CDR1 SGHRS and CDR2 YFSETQ. The CDR3 extends over 16 amino acids. The CDR3, as DNA: TGCGCCAGCAGCTTGGGCAGGGGCTCTAGGAAAGAGACCCAGTACTTC. It yields the protein CASSLGRGSRKETQYF.

This clonotype was recorded a few times. The chain uses TRBV20-1 and TRBJ1-5; D is perhaps TRBD1 (5 bases). The germline gives CDR1 DFQATT, CDR2 SNEGSKA (reference sequence). The CDR3 contains 13 residues. Deletions cut 6 bases from V and 5 bases from J, with 14 bases between. In nucleotides, the CDR3 is TGCAGTGCGGGGTCGGGGCCCGATCAGCCCCAGCATTTT. The encoded protein is CSAGSGPDQPQHF.

The V gene is TRBV6-5, the J gene TRBJ2-5; D unclear. The V gene lost 0 bases and the J gene lost 1 base, with 3 bases spanning the gap. The CDR3 has 13 amino acids. The germline CDR1 and CDR2 sequences are MNHEY and SVGAGI. The CDR3 loop is CASSYSSQETQYF. The CDR3 DNA is TGTGCCAGCAGTTACTCGTCCCAAGAGACCCAGTACTTC.

This clonotype showed up just a few times. V gene TRBV20-1 combines with J gene TRBJ1-5; D might be TRBD1 (5 bases). Trimming cost V 6 bases and J 4 bases, with 16 bases left between them. Per germline, CDR1 DFQATT and CDR2 SNEGSKA (reference sequence). This CDR3 has 14 amino acids. This chain's CDR3 is CSAVYGGGNQPQHF. In DNA form, the CDR3 reads TGCAGTGCCGTGTATGGGGGGGGGAATCAGCCCCAGCATTTT.

This chain connects TRBV5-6 to TRBJ1-2; tentative D call: TRBD1 (5 bases). The CDR3 is 14 residues long. Germline-derived CDR1 and CDR2 are SGHDT and YYEEEE. The V gene lost 0 bases and the J gene lost 7 bases, with 13 bases spanning the gap. This CDR3 is CASSLVARAGGYTF. The CDR3 coding sequence is TGTGCCAGCAGCTTGGTTGCCAGGGCGGGTGGCTACACCTTC.

The chain employs TRBV19 and TRBJ1-5, with a tentative D call TRBD1 (6 bases). The V end was cut by 7 bases, the J end by 2 bases, with 18 bases between. The germline V gene has CDR1 LNHDA and CDR2 SQIVND (reference sequence). The CDR3 consists of 16 residues. CDR3 DNA sequence: TGTGCCAGTACCCCTGGACAGCGGCTCGGCAATCAGCCCCAGCATTTT. Translation: CASTPGQRLGNQPQHF.

The gene calls are TRBV19 and TRBJ2-7; a possible D gene is TRBD1 (6 bases). V was clipped by 6 bases and J by 2 bases, with 14 bases between them. CDR3 length: 14 amino acids. Germline lookup yields CDR1 LNHDA and CDR2 SQIVND (reference sequence). The CDR3 nucleotides are TGTGCCAGTAGGGGGGACACGAGTCCCTACGAGCAGTACTTC. Its protein is CASRGDTSPYEQYF.

The J gene is TRBJ1-4, the V gene TRBV6-1, with 9 bases lining up with TRBD1. This CDR3 is built from 14 residues. V shed 5 bases, J shed 5 bases, and the junction held 3 bases outside the gene matches. CDR1 is MNHNS and CDR2 is SASEGT in the germline V gene. CDR3 DNA sequence: TGTGCCAGCAGTCAGGACAGGGGCAATGAAAAACTGTTTTTT. Translating gives CASSQDRGNEKLFF.

This clonotype is medium-sized within its sample. The genes are TRBV6-1 and TRBJ1-5; no clear D gene. CDR1 and CDR2 from the germline V gene are MNHNS and SASEGT. CDR3 length equals 14 residues. The V and J ends lost 5 bases and 10 bases respectively, with 18 bases between them. CDR3 loop: CASSPGDLKGPQHF. In DNA form, the CDR3 reads TGTGCCAGCAGTCCCGGAGACCTCAAAGGACCCCAGCATTTT.

V is TRBV24-1 and J is TRBJ1-2, with 10 bases fitting TRBD1. The V and J ends lost 3 bases and 2 bases, in that order; junction bases with no gene match: 5. There are 16 residues in the CDR3. Looked up from germline, CDR1 is KGHDR and CDR2 is SFDVKD. CDR3 DNA sequence: TGTGCCACCAGTGATCAGGGACAGGGGAGGAACTATGGCTACACCTTC. It translates to CATSDQGQGRNYGYTF.

V usage is TRBV27 and J usage is TRBJ1-1, with a tentative D call TRBD1 (5 bases). Germline V gene lookup returns CDR1 MNHEY and CDR2 SMNVEV (reference sequence). The CDR3 length is 13 residues. V lost 6 bases to trimming and J lost 3 bases, with 11 bases between them. Here the CDR3 reads CASRGWGDTEAFF. CDR3 DNA sequence: TGTGCCAGCAGGGGGTGGGGGGACACTGAAGCTTTCTTT.

The rearrangement links TRBV7-6 to TRBJ2-5; D may be TRBD2 (6 bases). From germline, CDR1 is SGHVS and CDR2 FNYEAQ. V lost 1 base and J 2 bases, leaving 11 bases between the germline ends. The CDR3 has 15 amino acids. The CDR3, as DNA: TGTGCCAGCAGCTTAGTTCCGGCGGGACAAGAGACCCAGTACTTC. As protein: CASSLVPAGQETQYF.

The chain couples TRBV6-5 to TRBJ2-5, with D possibly TRBD1 on 6 matching bases. Germline assignment: CDR1 MNHEY and CDR2 SVGAGI. The CDR3 is 15 residues long. The V and J ends lost 2 bases and 2 bases respectively, with 12 bases between them. The CDR3 DNA follows: TGTGCCAGCAGTTACAATGGGGGCTCTCAAGAGACCCAGTACTTC. This codes for CASSYNGGSQETQYF.

This clonotype has only a few counts. The V and J genes are TRBV6-2 or TRBV6-3 and TRBJ1-1; maybe TRBD1 (6 bases). The germline gives CDR1 MNHEY, CDR2 SVGEGT. The germline V and J ends were trimmed by 6 bases and 0 bases, with 14 bases remaining between them. The CDR3 totals 15 residues. CDR3 DNA: TGTGCCAGCAGGGGGAAACAGGGCCTGAACACTGAAGCTTTCTTT. It codes for CASRGKQGLNTEAFF.

This clonotype was counted once. The V and J genes are TRBV7-2 and TRBJ2-3; D not resolved. V lost 2 bases and J lost 6, with 9 bases in between. The CDR3 runs 13 residues. Germline values: CDR1 SGHTA, CDR2 FQGNSA. For the CDR3, the DNA is TGTGCCAGCAGCTTATGGGTTTGGGATACGCAGTATTTT. It is translated as CASSLWVWDTQYF.

The chain has TRBV27 and TRBJ1-1, with no clear D. Germline CDR1 reads MNHEY; CDR2 reads SMNVEV (reference sequence). Trimming cost V 6 bases and J 4 bases, with 15 bases left between them. This CDR3 contains 14 residues. Here the CDR3 reads CASSFVRGSTEAFF. For the CDR3, the DNA is TGTGCCAGCAGCTTCGTTCGTGGGAGCACTGAAGCTTTCTTT.